Shown below are 9 T cell receptor beta chains from a single sample sequenced in a study of CD8+ T cells in alopecia areata. Extraction of RNA preceded its reverse transcription into cDNA, which served as the sequencing template. The protocol was immunoSEQ multiplex PCR, while the TCRdb copy is restricted to in-frame clones and leaves out a portion. Of around 120,000 clones listed, around two fifths are singletons. Sequenced input: CD4+ T cells sorted from blood. These receptors all come from a human donor with alopecia areata.

V and J are TRBV5-1 and TRBJ2-2, with no clear D. V was shortened by 0 bases and J by 0 bases, with 3 bases between the two germline ends. CDR1 is SGHRS, CDR2 YFSETQ, per germline. This CDR3 contains 14 residues. CDR3 DNA: TGCGCCAGCAGCTTGGCTACGAACACCGGGGAGCTGTTTTTT. Residues: CASSLATNTGELFF.

This clone was seen more than once but under ten times. This rearrangement joins TRBV5-6 to TRBJ2-4; the D is unclear. There are 16 residues in the CDR3. V lost 4 bases, J lost 2 bases, and 16 bases lay in between. Looked up from germline, CDR1 is SGHDT and CDR2 is YYEEEE. The CDR3 sequence is CASSPKPPRTKNIQYF. The CDR3 region has the DNA TGTGCCAGCAGCCCCAAGCCGCCGAGAACCAAAAACATTCAGTACTTC.

The chain couples TRBV7-2 to TRBJ2-7; no definite D call. Germline V gene data show CDR1 as SGHTA and CDR2 as FQGNSA. Trimming removed 4 bases from V and 0 bases from J, with 10 bases in between. CDR3 size: 14 residues. Here the CDR3 reads CASSSDGSSYEQYF. In DNA form, the CDR3 reads TGTGCCAGCAGCTCAGACGGAAGCTCCTACGAGCAGTACTTC.

This clone has just a few counts. Written as DNA, the CDR3 is TGTGCCAGCAGTGAAGCTCGGGGGACGATTTCCTACGAGCAGTACTTC. Its translation: CASSEARGTISYEQYF. V gene TRBV6-1 combines with J gene TRBJ2-7; tentatively, D is TRBD2 (6 bases). The CDR3 is 16 amino acids. Trimming removed 0 bases from V and 1 base from J, with 13 bases in between. Per germline, CDR1 MNHNS and CDR2 SASEGT.

The V and J genes are TRBV4-1 and TRBJ2-4, with D maybe TRBD2 (7 bases). Trimming cost V 5 bases and J 0 bases, with 17 bases left between them. The CDR3 loop spans 17 amino acids. Germline-derived CDR1 and CDR2 are MGHRA and YSYEKL. The CDR3 bases are TGCGCCAGCAGCATCACCCTAGGGGGGGTAGCCAAAAACATTCAGTACTTC. Its translation is CASSITLGGVAKNIQYF.

There are a few counts of this clone. This chain connects TRBV7-6 to TRBJ1-4; 7 nucleotides line up with TRBD1. The J segment lost 5 bases and the V segment lost 5 bases, leaving 8 bases of the junction unmatched. The CDR3 consists of 15 residues. Per the germline V gene, CDR1 is SGHVS and CDR2 is FNYEAQ. CDR3 residues: CASSATGAVNEKLFF. CDR3 sequence (DNA): TGTGCCAGCAGCGCCACAGGGGCGGTGAATGAAAAACTGTTTTTT.

A few counts support this clone. V usage is TRBV7-3 and J usage is TRBJ1-2, with D possibly TRBD1 on 5 matching bases. The germline V gene encodes CDR1 SGHTA and CDR2 FQGTGA. CDR3 length equals 13 residues. Trimming stripped 2 bases from V and 11 bases from J, with 15 bases between. Here the CDR3 DNA reads TGTGCCAGCAGCTTACTCCCAGGACAAGGTTACACCTTC. Translating gives CASSLLPGQGYTF.

The chain recombines TRBV29-1 with TRBJ2-7; 10 bases are shared with TRBD2. J lost 2 bases, V lost 1 base, and 8 bases had no gene match. The germline V gene has CDR1 SQVTM and CDR2 ANQGSEA. The CDR3 totals 16 residues. CDR3 sequence: CSVEGESGRAPYEQYF. The CDR3 DNA reads as TGCAGCGTTGAAGGGGAGAGCGGGAGGGCCCCCTACGAGCAGTACTTC.

This clone was seen only a few times. This sequence joins TRBV29-1 and TRBJ2-4; D uncertain. CDR3 size: 11 residues. The germline V gene has CDR1 SQVTM and CDR2 ANQGSEA. V shed 4 bases and J shed 3 bases, with 4 bases lying between them. CDR3 coding DNA: TGCAGCGTTGGGGGCAAAAACATTCAGTACTTC. This encodes CSVGGKNIQYF.